This T cell receptor (beta chain) comes out of a study of blood T cell repertoires in COVID-19. The CDR3 length is 16 residues. Germline CDR1 and CDR2: PRHDT and FYEKMQ (reference sequence). V lost 5 bases to trimming and J lost 6 bases; unmatched junction nucleotides: 13. This clone was picked up one time. In the source study's methods: Nucleated cell number was recorded as an estimate derived from reference gene primer amplification. Here immunoSEQ multiplex PCR was the method, and the copy in TCRdb shows in-frame clones only, minus some. V and J calls and clone size come straight from that table; D and trimming were deduced from the DNA. This table has 150,000 to 200,000 clones, less than 95% appearing once. Seattle patients were enrolled during active infection and followed longitudinally.

The sequenced sample was peripheral blood. This chain connects TRBV13 to TRBJ1-2; 9 bases match TRBD1. The receptor's source is a man aged 25-45 years with COVID-19, enrolled during active disease. CDR3 coding DNA: TGTGCCAGCAGCGGCCGACAGGGGGGCCCCCTAGATGGCTACACCTTC. Amino acid sequence: CASSGRQGGPLDGYTF.